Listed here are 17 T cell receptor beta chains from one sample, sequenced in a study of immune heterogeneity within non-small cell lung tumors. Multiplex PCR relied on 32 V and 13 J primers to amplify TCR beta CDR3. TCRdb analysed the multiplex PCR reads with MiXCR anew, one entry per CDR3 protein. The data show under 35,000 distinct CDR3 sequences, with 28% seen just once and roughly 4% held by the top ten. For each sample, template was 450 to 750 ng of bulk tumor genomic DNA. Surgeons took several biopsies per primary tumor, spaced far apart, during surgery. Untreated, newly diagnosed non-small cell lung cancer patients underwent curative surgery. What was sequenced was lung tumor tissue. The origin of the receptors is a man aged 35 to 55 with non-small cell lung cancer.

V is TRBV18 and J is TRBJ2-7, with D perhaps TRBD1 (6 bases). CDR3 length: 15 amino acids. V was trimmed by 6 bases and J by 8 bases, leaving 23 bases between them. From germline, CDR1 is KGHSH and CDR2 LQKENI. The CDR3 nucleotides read TGTGCCAGCTCCTTGGGGGACCCCCAAGGGACAAAGCAGTACTTC. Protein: CASSLGDPQGTKQYF.

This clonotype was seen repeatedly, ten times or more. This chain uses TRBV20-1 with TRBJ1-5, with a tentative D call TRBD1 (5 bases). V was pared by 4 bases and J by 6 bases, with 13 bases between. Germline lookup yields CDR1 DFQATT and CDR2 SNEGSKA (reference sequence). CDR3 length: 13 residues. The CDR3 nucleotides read TGCAGTGCTACAGGGAACCAGGGTCAGCCCCAGCATTTT. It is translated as CSATGNQGQPQHF.

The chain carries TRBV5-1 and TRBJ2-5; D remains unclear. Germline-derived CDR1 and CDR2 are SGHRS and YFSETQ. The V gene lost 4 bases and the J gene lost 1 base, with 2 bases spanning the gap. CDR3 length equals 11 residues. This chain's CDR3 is CASSGQETQYF. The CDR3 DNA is TGCGCCAGCAGCGGCCAAGAGACCCAGTACTTC.

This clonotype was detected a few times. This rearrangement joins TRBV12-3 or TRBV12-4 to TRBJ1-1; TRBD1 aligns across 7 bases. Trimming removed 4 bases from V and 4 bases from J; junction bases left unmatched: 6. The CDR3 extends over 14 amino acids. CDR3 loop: CASSSTGDLTEAFF. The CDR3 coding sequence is TGTGCCAGCAGTTCCACAGGGGATCTCACTGAAGCTTTCTTT.

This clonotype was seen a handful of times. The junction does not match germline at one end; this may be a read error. For the CDR3, the DNA is TGTGTCAGCAGTCCCCGGGGAGGCAGGGGGCTAAGCAATCAGCCCCAGCATTTT. Translating gives CVSSPRGGRGLSNQPQHF. V usage is TRBV27 and J usage is TRBJ1-5; 8 bases agree with TRBD1. The CDR3 is made up of 18 amino acids. Germline V gene data show CDR1 as MNHEY and CDR2 as SMNVEV (reference sequence).

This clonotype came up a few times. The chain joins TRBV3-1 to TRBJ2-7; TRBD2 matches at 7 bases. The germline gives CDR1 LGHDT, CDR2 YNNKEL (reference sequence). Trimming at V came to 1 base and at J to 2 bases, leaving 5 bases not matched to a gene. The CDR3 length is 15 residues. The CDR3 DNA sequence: TGTGCCAGCAGCCAAGGAGTGGGAGGGGCCTACGAGCAGTACTTC. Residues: CASSQGVGGAYEQYF.

Here the CDR3 DNA reads TGTGCCAGCAGCACCCTTCGTCGGGGAGGAACCCAGTACTTC. Residues: CASSTLRRGGTQYF. The genes are TRBV28 and TRBJ2-5; D is possibly TRBD2 (6 bases). Trimming left V 6 bases short and J 8 bases short, with 19 bases between. The germline V gene has CDR1 MDHEN and CDR2 SYDVKM. This CDR3 is built from 14 residues.

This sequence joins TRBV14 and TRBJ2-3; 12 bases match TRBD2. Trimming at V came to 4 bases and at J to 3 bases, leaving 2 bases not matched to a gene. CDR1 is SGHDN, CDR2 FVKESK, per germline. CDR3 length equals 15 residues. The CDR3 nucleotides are TGTGCCAGCAGCCGCGGACTAGCGGGAACAGATACGCAGTATTTT. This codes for CASSRGLAGTDTQYF.

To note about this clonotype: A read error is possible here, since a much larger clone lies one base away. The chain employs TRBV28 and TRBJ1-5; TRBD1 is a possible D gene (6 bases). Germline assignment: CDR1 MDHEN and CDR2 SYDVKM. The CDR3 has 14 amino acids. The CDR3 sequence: CASSLGQGYQPKHF. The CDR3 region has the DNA TGTGCCAGCAGTTTAGGGCAGGGGTATCAGCCCAAGCATTTT.

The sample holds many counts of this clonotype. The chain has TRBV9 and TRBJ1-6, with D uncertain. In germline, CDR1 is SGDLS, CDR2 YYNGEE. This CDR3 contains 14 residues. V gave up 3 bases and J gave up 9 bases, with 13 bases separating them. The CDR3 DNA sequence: TGTGCCAGCAGCGAATCCGAACTGGGTTCACCCCTCCACTTT. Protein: CASSESELGSPLHF. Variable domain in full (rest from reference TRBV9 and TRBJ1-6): DSGVTQTPKHLITATGQRVTLRCSPRSGDLSVYWYQQSLDQGLQFLIQYYNGEERAKGNILERFSAQQFPDLHSELNLSSLELGDSALYFCASSESELGSPLHFGNGTRLTVT.

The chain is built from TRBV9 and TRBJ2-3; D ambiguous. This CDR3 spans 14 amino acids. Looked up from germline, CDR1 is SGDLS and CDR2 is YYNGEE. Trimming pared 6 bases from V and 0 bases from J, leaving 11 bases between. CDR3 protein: CASTPTGSTDTQYF. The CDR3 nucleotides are TGTGCCAGCACCCCAACGGGTAGCACAGATACGCAGTATTTT.

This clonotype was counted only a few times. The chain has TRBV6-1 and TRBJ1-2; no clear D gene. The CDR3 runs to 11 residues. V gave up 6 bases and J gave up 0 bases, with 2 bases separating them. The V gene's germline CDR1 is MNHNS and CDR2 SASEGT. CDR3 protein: CASSSNYGYTF. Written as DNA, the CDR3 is TGTGCCAGCAGCTCTAACTATGGCTACACCTTC.

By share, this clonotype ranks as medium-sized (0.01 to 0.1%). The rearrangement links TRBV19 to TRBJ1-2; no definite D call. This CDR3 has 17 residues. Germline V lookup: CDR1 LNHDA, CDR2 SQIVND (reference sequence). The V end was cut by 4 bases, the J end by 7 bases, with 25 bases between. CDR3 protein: CASSSPSTSTAMSGYTF. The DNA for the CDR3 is TGTGCCAGTAGTAGCCCCTCGACCAGCACCGCAATGAGTGGCTACACCTTC.

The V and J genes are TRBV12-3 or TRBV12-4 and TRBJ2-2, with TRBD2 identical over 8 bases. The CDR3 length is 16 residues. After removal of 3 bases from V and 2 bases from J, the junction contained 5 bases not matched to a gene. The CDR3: CASSFGSGVNTGELFF. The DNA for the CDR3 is TGTGCCAGCAGTTTCGGTAGCGGGGTAAACACCGGGGAGCTGTTTTTT.

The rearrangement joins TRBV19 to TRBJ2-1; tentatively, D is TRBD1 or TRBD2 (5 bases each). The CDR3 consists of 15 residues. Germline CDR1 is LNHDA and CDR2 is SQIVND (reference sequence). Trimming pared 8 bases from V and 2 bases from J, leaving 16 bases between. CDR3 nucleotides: TGTGCCAGTTCCTTTGTAGAGGGGACCTACAATGAGCAGTTCTTC. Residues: CASSFVEGTYNEQFF.

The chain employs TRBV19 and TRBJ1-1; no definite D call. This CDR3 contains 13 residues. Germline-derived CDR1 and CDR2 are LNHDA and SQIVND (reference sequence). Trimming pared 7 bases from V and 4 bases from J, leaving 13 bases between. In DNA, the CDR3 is TGTGCCAGTATGGAAGGGCGGTCCACTGAAGCTTTCTTT. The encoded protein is CASMEGRSTEAFF.

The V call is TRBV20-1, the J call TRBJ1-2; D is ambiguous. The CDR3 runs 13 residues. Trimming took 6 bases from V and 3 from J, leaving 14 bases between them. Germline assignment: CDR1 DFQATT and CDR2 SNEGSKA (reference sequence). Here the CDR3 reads CSAPGHLDYGYTF. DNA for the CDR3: TGCAGTGCCCCGGGTCATCTCGACTATGGCTACACCTTC.